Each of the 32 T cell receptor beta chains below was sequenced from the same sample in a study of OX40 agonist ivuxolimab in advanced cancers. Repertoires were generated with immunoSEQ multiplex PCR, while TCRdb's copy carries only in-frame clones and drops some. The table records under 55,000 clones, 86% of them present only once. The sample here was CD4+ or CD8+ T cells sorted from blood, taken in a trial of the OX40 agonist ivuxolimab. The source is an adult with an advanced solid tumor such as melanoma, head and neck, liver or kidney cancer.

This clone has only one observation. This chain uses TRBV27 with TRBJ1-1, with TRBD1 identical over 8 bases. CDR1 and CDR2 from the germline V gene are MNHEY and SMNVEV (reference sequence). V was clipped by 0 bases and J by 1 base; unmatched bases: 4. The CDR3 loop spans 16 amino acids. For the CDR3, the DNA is TGTGCCAGCAGTTTATCTGCCGGGACAGGGAACACTGAAGCTTTCTTT. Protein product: CASSLSAGTGNTEAFF.

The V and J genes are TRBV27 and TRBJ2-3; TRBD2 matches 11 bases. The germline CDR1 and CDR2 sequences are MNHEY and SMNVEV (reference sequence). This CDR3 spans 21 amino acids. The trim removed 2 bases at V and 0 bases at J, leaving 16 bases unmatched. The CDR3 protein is CASSLNRFPSGGRASTDTQYF. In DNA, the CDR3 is TGTGCCAGCAGTTTAAATCGGTTCCCTAGCGGGGGGCGAGCTAGCACAGATACGCAGTATTTT.

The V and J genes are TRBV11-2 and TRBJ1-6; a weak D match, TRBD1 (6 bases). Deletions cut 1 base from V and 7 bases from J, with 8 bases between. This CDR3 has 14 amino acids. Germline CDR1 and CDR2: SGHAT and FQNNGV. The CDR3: CASSLAQGNSPLHF. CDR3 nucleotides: TGTGCCAGCAGCTTAGCGCAGGGGAATTCACCCCTCCACTTT.

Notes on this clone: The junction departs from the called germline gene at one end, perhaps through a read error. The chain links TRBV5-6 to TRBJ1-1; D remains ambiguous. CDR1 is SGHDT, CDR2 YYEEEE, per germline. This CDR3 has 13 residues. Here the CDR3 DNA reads TGTGTCAGCAGCCGTACCACCCCGGGTGAAGCTTTCTTT. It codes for CVSSRTTPGEAFF.

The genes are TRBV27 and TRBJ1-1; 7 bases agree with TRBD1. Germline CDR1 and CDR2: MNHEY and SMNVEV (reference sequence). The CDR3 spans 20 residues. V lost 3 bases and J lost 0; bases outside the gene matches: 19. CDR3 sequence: CASSFLAKTGTAIMNTEAFF. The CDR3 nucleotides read TGTGCCAGCAGTTTTCTCGCGAAAACTGGGACAGCGATTATGAACACTGAAGCTTTCTTT.

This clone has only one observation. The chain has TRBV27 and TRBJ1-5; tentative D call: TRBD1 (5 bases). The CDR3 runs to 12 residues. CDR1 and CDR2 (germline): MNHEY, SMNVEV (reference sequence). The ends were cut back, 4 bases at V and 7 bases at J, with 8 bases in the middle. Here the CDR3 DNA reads TGTGCCAGCAGTTCCGGGGGACAGCCCCAGCATTTT. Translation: CASSSGGQPQHF.

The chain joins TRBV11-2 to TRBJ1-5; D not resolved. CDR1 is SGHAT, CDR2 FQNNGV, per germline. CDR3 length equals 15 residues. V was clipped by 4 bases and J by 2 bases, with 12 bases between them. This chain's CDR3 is CASSSPSTGNQPQHF. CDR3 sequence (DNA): TGTGCCAGCAGCTCACCATCGACGGGCAATCAGCCCCAGCATTTT.

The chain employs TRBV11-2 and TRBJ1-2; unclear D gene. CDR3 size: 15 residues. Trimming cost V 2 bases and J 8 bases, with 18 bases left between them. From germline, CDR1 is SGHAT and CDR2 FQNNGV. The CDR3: CASSLINTLSGGYTF. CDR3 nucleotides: TGTGCCAGCAGCTTAATCAATACCTTAAGTGGAGGCTACACCTTC. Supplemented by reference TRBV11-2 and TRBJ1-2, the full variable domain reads EAGVAQSPRYKIIEKRQSVAFWCNPISGHATLYWYQQILGQGPKLLIQFQNNGVVDDSQLPKDRFSAERLKGVDSTLKIQPAKLEDSAVYLCASSLINTLSGGYTFGSGTRLTVV.

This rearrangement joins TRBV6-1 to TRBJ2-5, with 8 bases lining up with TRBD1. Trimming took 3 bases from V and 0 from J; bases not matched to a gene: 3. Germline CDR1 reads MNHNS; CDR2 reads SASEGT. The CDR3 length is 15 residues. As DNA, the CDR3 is TGTGCCAGCAGTGACAGGGGGCTTGACCAAGAGACCCAGTACTTC. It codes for CASSDRGLDQETQYF.

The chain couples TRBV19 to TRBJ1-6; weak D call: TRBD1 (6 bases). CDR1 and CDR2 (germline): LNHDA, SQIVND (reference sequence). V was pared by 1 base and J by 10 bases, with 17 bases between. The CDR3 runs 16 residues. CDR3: CASSIGWQGLESPLHF. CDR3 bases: TGTGCCAGTAGTATAGGGTGGCAGGGGTTAGAGTCACCCCTCCACTTT.

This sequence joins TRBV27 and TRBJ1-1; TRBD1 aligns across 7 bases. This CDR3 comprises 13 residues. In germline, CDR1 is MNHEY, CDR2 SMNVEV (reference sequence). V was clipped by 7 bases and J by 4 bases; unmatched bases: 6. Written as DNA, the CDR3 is TGTGCCAGCAACCCTACAGGGGCCACTGAAGCTTTCTTT. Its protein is CASNPTGATEAFF.

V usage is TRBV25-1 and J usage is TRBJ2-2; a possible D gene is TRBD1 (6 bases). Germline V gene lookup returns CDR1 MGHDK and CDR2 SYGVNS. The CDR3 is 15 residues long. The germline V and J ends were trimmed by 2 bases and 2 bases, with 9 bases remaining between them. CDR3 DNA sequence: TGTGCCAGCAGTGAAGACAGGCTTAACACCGGGGAGCTGTTTTTT. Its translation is CASSEDRLNTGELFF.

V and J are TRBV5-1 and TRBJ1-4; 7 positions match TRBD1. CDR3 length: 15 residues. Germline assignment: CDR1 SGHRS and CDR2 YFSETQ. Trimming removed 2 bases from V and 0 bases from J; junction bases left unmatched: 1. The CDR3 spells CASSLGQATNEKLFF. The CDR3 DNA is TGCGCCAGCAGCTTAGGACAGGCAACTAATGAAAAACTGTTTTTT.

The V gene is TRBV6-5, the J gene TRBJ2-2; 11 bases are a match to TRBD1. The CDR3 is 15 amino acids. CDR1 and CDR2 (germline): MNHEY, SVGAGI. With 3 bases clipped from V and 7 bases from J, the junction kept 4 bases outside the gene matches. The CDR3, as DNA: TGTGCCAGCAGTTATGGACAGGGGGCAGTCGGGGAGCTGTTTTTT. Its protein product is CASSYGQGAVGELFF.

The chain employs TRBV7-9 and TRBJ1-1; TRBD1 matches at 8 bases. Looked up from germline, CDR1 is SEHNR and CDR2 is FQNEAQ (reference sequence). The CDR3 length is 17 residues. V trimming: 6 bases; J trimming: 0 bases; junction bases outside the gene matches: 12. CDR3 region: CASRTSLRQGMNTEAFF. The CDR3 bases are TGTGCCAGCAGAACCTCCCTAAGACAGGGGATGAACACTGAAGCTTTCTTT.

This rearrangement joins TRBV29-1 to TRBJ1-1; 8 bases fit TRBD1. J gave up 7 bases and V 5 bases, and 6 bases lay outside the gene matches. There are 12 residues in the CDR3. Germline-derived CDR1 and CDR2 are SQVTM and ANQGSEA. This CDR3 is CSVITGGLEAFF. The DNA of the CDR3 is TGCAGCGTTATCACAGGGGGACTTGAAGCTTTCTTT.

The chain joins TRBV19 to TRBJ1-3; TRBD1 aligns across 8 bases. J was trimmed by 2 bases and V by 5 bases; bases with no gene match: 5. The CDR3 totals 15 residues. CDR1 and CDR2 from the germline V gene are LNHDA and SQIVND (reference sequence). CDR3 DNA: TGTGCCAGTAGTTTCAGGGGGCGCGCTGGAAACACCATATATTTT. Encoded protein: CASSFRGRAGNTIYF. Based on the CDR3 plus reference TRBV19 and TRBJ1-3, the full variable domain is DGGITQSPKYLFRKEGQNVTLSCEQNLNHDAMYWYRQDPGQGLRLIYYSQIVNDFQKGDIAEGYSVSREKKESFPLTVTSAQKNPTAFYLCASSFRGRAGNTIYFGEGSWLTVV.

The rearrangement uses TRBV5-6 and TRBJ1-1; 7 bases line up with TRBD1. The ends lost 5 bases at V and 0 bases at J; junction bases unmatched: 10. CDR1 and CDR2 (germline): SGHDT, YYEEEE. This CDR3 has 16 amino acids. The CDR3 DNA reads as TGTGCCAGCAGTAGAGGGAGGGACAGAGTGAACACTGAAGCTTTCTTT. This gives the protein CASSRGRDRVNTEAFF. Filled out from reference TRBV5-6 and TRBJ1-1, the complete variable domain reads DAGVTQSPTHLIKTRGQQVTLRCSPKSGHDTVSWYQQALGQGPQFIFQYYEEEERQRGNFPDRFSGHQFPNYSSELNVNALLLGDSALYLCASSRGRDRVNTEAFFGQGTRLTVV.

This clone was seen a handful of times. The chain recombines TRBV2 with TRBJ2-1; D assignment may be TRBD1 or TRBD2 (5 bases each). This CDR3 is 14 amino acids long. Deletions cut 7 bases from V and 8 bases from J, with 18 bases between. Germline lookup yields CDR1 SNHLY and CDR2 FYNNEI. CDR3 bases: TGTGCCAGCAACTGGGACGTCAGGGAACATGAGCAGTTCTTC. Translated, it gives CASNWDVREHEQFF. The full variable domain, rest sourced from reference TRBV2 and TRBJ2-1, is EPEVTQTPSHQVTQMGQEVILRCVPISNHLYFYWYRQILGQKVEFLVSFYNNEISEKSEIFDDQFSVERPDGSNFTLKIRSTKLEDSAMYFCASNWDVREHEQFFGPGTRLTVL.

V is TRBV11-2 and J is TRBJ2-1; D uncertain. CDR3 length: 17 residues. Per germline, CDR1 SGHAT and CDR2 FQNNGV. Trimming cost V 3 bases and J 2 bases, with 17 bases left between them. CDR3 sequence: CASSLVPNFLTYNEQFF. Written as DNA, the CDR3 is TGTGCCAGCAGCTTGGTCCCGAATTTCCTCACCTACAATGAGCAGTTCTTC.

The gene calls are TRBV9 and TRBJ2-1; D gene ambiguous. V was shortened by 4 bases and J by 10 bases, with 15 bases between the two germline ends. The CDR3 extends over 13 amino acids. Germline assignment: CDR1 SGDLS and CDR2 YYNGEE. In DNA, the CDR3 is TGTGCCAGCAGCTTGGACCCTTTAGGAGAGCAGTTCTTC. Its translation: CASSLDPLGEQFF.

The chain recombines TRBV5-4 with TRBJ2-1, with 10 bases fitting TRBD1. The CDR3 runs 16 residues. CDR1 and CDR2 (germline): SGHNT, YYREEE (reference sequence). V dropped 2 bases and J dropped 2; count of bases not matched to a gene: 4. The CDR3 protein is CASSFSGTGAYNEQFF. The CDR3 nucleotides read TGTGCCAGCAGCTTCTCCGGGACAGGGGCCTACAATGAGCAGTTCTTC.

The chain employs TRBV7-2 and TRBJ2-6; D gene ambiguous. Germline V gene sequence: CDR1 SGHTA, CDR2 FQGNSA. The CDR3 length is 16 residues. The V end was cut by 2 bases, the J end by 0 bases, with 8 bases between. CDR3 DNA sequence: TGTGCCAGCAGCTTAACAGCCCGCTCTGGGGCCAACGTCCTGACTTTC. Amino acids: CASSLTARSGANVLTF.

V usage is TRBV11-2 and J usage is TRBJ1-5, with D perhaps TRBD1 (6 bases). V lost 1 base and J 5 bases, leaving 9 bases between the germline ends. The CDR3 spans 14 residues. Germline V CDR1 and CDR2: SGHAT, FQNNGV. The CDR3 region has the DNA TGTGCCAGCAGCTTAGTGGCAGGGGATCAGCCCCAGCATTTT. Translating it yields CASSLVAGDQPQHF.

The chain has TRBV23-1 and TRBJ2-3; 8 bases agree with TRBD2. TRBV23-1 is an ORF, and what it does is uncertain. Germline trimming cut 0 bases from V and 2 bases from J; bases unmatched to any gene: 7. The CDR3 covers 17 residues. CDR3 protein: CASSQSFSAGVTDTQYF. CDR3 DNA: TGCGCCAGCAGTCAATCCTTTTCAGCGGGGGTCACAGATACGCAGTATTTT.

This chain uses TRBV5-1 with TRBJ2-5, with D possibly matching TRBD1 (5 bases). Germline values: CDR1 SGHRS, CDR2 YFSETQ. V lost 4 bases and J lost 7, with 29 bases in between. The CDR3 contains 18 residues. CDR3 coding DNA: TGCGCCAGCAGCCTTCGAGGTGACGCCGTAGGGTATCAGGGGACCCAGTACTTC. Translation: CASSLRGDAVGYQGTQYF.

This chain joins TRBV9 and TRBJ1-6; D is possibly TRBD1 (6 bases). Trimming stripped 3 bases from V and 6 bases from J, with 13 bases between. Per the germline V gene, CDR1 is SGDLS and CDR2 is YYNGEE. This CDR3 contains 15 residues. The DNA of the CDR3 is TGTGCCAGCAGCGCCACAGGGCTGAGTAATTCACCCCTCCACTTT. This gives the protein CASSATGLSNSPLHF.

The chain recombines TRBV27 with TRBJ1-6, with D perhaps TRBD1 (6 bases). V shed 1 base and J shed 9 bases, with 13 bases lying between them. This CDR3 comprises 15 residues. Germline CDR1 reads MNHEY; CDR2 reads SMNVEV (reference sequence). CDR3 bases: TGTGCCAGCAGTTTATTGGGGGCTGTATCTTCACCCCTCCACTTT. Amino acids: CASSLLGAVSSPLHF.

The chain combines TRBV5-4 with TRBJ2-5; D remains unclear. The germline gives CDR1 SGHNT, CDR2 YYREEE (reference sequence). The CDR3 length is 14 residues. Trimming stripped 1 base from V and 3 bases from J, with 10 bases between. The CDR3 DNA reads TGTGCCAGCAGCTTGACCCTCATGGAAGAGACCCAGTACTTC. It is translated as CASSLTLMEETQYF.

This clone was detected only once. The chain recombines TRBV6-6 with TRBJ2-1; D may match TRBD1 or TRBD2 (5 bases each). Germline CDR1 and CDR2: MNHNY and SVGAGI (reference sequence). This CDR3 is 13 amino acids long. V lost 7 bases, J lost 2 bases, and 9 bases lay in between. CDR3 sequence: CASKRDPYNEQFF. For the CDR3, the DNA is TGTGCCAGCAAGAGGGACCCCTACAATGAGCAGTTCTTC.

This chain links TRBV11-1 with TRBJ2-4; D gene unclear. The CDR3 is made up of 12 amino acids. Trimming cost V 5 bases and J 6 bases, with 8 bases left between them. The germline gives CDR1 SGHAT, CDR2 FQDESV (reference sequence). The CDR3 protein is CASSPIGNIQYF. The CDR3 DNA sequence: TGTGCCAGCAGCCCTATTGGAAACATTCAGTACTTC.

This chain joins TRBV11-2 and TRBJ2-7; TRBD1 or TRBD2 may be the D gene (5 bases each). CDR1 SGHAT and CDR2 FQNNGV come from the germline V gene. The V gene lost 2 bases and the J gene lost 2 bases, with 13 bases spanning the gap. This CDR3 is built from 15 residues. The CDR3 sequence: CASSLSPEGTYEQYF. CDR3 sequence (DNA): TGTGCCAGCAGCTTAAGCCCCGAGGGGACCTACGAGCAGTACTTC.